Sequencing of this T cell receptor (beta chain) was carried out in a study of CD8 T cells in ankylosing spondylitis. Study-wide results and limits: Seemingly distinctive of ankylosing spondylitis blood was a TCR beta motif formed by eight highly homologous variants.

The CDR3 extends over 12 amino acids. Per germline, CDR1 DFQATT and CDR2 SNEGSKA (reference sequence). V was trimmed by 5 bases and J by 1 base, leaving 9 bases between them. TCRdb analysed the 5' RACE reads with MiXCR anew, one entry per CDR3 protein. The top ten clones hold approximately 7% of a sample with about 540,000 distinct CDR3 sequences, about 13% of them seen once. This clonotype was detected only a few times. Its specificity is not known. The sample consisted of blood, either unsorted or a sorted T cell fraction (not recorded which). The receptor's source is a male donor with ankylosing spondylitis. The chain links TRBV20-1 to TRBJ2-7; no reliable D call. The CDR3 is CSAQTDSYEQYF. CDR3 in DNA: TGCAGTGCTCAAACTGATTCCTACGAGCAGTACTTC.